These 29 T cell receptor beta chains were all obtained from the same sample, sequenced in a study of blood T cell repertoires in COVID-19. Generated by immunoSEQ multiplex PCR, the TCRdb table keeps only in-frame clones and is missing some. The sample consists of a few hundred thousand clones, more than 85% of them appearing once. Input material: peripheral blood. These receptors were obtained from a woman in her 70s with active or convalescent COVID-19.

The V gene is TRBV7-2, the J gene TRBJ1-2; D is possibly TRBD1 (6 bases). Trimming shortened V by 5 bases and J by 7 bases, and 20 bases separated the two germline ends. This CDR3 contains 15 residues. Germline V gives CDR1 SGHTA, CDR2 FQGNSA. This chain's CDR3 is CASSIITGNGGGYTF. The CDR3 nucleotides read TGTGCCAGCAGCATAATCACAGGGAACGGCGGTGGCTACACCTTC.

The V gene is TRBV7-9, the J gene TRBJ2-1; 8 bases fit TRBD1. CDR3 length: 15 residues. Germline CDR1 is SEHNR and CDR2 is FQNEAQ (reference sequence). V dropped 3 bases and J dropped 1; count of bases not matched to a gene: 2. The CDR3 DNA reads TGTGCCAGCAGCTTCACAGGGGGGTCCTACAATGAGCAGTTCTTC. It codes for CASSFTGGSYNEQFF. The variable domain in full, completed from reference TRBV7-9 and TRBJ2-1, reads DTGVSQNPRHKITKRGQNVTFRCDPISEHNRLYWYRQTLGQGPEFLTYFQNEAQLEKSRLLSDRFSAERPKGSFSTLEIQRTEQGDSAMYLCASSFTGGSYNEQFFGPGTRLTVL.

This chain uses TRBV18 with TRBJ2-2; 9 positions agree with TRBD2. Trimming removed 4 bases from V and 4 bases from J; junction bases left unmatched: 7. CDR3 length equals 16 residues. Germline V gene sequence: CDR1 KGHSH, CDR2 LQKENI. The CDR3 is CASSQPGLASTGELFF. CDR3 DNA sequence: TGTGCCAGCTCACAACCGGGACTAGCTAGCACCGGGGAGCTGTTTTTT.

The V call is TRBV7-9, the J call TRBJ2-7, with 11 bases fitting TRBD1. V was pared by 3 bases and J by 6 bases, with 16 bases of the junction left unmatched. CDR1 and CDR2 (germline): SEHNR, FQNEAQ (reference sequence). The CDR3 is made up of 18 amino acids. CDR3 coding DNA: TGTGCCAGCAGCTTTTCACGAGACATGGGACAGGGGGTTTCCGAGCAGTACTTC. It yields the protein CASSFSRDMGQGVSEQYF.

In this sample, this clone turned up a few times. A junction end diverges from the germline sequence, so it may reflect a read error. This chain uses TRBV3-1 (or the pseudogene TRBV3-2) with TRBJ1-2, with a possible D match to TRBD1 (6 bases). This CDR3 spans 12 amino acids. Germline values: CDR1 LGHDT, CDR2 YNNKEL (reference sequence). CDR3 DNA: TGTGCCAGCAGCCAAGGGACAGCGGTTCCGAGATTC. Protein sequence: CASSQGTAVPRF.

The genes are TRBV11-2 and TRBJ1-6; D may be TRBD1 (5 bases). Trimming pared 4 bases from V and 10 bases from J, leaving 17 bases between. The CDR3 has 15 amino acids. CDR1 is SGHAT, CDR2 FQNNGV, per germline. This chain's CDR3 is CASSSQGALGSPLHF. CDR3 DNA sequence: TGTGCCAGCAGCTCTCAGGGCGCCCTGGGGTCACCCCTCCACTTT.

This chain joins TRBV11-2 and TRBJ2-1, with D possibly TRBD2 on 6 matching bases. V lost 5 bases and J 7 bases, leaving 12 bases between the germline ends. This CDR3 spans 13 amino acids. Germline V CDR1 and CDR2: SGHAT, FQNNGV. The CDR3 loop is CASSQGLRNEQFF. CDR3 bases: TGTGCCAGCAGCCAGGGACTGAGAAATGAGCAGTTCTTC.

V is TRBV14 and J is TRBJ1-3; no clear D gene. This CDR3 contains 15 residues. The germline CDR1 and CDR2 sequences are SGHDN and FVKESK. Trimming pared 0 bases from V and 3 bases from J, leaving 9 bases between. The CDR3: CASSQDLSLGNTIYF. The DNA of the CDR3 is TGTGCCAGCAGCCAAGATCTCTCCCTTGGAAACACCATATATTTT.

This chain uses TRBV12-3 or TRBV12-4 with TRBJ1-1; weak D call: TRBD1 (5 bases). The CDR3 consists of 12 residues. V lost 5 bases to trimming and J lost 6 bases, with 10 bases between them. DNA of the CDR3: TGTGCCAGCAGTCCCGGGGGGGCTGAAGCTTTCTTT. Protein product: CASSPGGAEAFF.

This rearrangement joins TRBV19 to TRBJ1-5; 8 nucleotides line up with TRBD1. Trimming at V came to 3 bases and at J to 6 bases, leaving 13 bases not matched to a gene. Germline-derived CDR1 and CDR2 are LNHDA and SQIVND (reference sequence). CDR3 length: 17 amino acids. The CDR3 reads CASSMWWDQGASQPQHF. The DNA for the CDR3 is TGTGCCAGTAGTATGTGGTGGGACCAGGGGGCGAGTCAGCCCCAGCATTTT.

This clone was found a few times. The J gene is TRBJ1-5, the V gene TRBV19; D perhaps matches TRBD1 (5 bases). V lost 3 bases and J lost 4, with 13 bases in between. Germline loops: CDR1 LNHDA, CDR2 SQIVND (reference sequence). CDR3 length equals 15 residues. The CDR3 coding sequence is TGTGCCAGTAGTATCCCCCGGACACTTAATCAGCCCCAGCATTTT. Its translation: CASSIPRTLNQPQHF.

The J gene is TRBJ1-4, the V gene TRBV21-1; TRBD1 is the table's D call and was not checked against the DNA. TRBV21-1 is a pseudogene. The CDR3 is made up of 15 amino acids. The CDR3 sequence: CASGGRQGPLEKLFF. The CDR3 DNA reads TGTGCCAGCGGGGGCCGGCAGGGACCTCTAGAAAAACTGTTTTTT.

In DNA form, the CDR3 reads TGCGCCAGCAGCCAAGTAGTGCAGGGGGCGATCGTGGGGGTCGGGGAGCTGTTTTTT. Translating gives CASSQVVQGAIVGVGELFF. The chain is built from TRBV4-3 and TRBJ2-2; 8 bases match TRBD1. The CDR3 runs 19 residues. Germline V gives CDR1 LGHNA, CDR2 YSLEER. Trimming took 1 base from V and 7 from J; bases not matched to a gene: 17.

The rearrangement joins TRBV18 to TRBJ1-2; D ambiguous. The germline V gene encodes CDR1 KGHSH and CDR2 LQKENI. The V end was cut by 10 bases, the J end by 7 bases, with 19 bases between. CDR3 length equals 13 residues. This CDR3 reads CATPMGSRGGYTF. CDR3 DNA: TGTGCCACCCCAATGGGGTCACGGGGTGGCTACACCTTC.

The V call is TRBV7-6, the J call TRBJ2-2, with 7 nucleotides matching TRBD2. The ends lost 5 bases at V and 0 bases at J; junction bases unmatched: 3. CDR3 length: 15 amino acids. Germline V gene sequence: CDR1 SGHVS, CDR2 FNYEAQ. CDR3 loop: CASSQSGANTGELFF. The CDR3 bases are TGTGCCAGCAGCCAGAGCGGGGCGAACACCGGGGAGCTGTTTTTT.

CDR3 region: CASGWRGGWELFF. CDR3 DNA: TGTGCCAGTGGATGGCGGGGGGGCTGGGAGCTGTTTTTT. The V gene is TRBV6-6, the J gene TRBJ2-2; 9 bases match TRBD2. This CDR3 has 13 residues. The V gene's germline CDR1 is MNHNY and CDR2 SVGAGI (reference sequence). The ends lost 9 bases at V and 9 bases at J; junction bases unmatched: 8.

The chain combines TRBV7-8 with TRBJ2-6; TRBD1 is a possible D gene (6 bases). The length of the CDR3 is 14 residues. V lost 7 bases, J lost 4 bases, and 11 bases lay in between. Germline CDR1 is SGHVS and CDR2 is FQNEAQ. The CDR3 spells CASKGEGGANVLTF. CDR3 coding DNA: TGTGCCAGCAAGGGGGAAGGAGGGGCCAACGTCCTGACTTTC.

This chain joins TRBV4-3 and TRBJ2-5; 8 bases match TRBD1. V lost 0 bases and J lost 5; bases outside the gene matches: 5. The CDR3 runs to 15 residues. CDR1 LGHNA and CDR2 YSLEER come from the germline V gene. The DNA of the CDR3 is TGCGCCAGCAGCCAAGAAGGTACAGGGGGGGAGACCCAGTACTTC. It yields the protein CASSQEGTGGETQYF.

V and J are TRBV24-1 and TRBJ2-1; D uncertain. This CDR3 is 14 amino acids long. Germline V gives CDR1 KGHDR, CDR2 SFDVKD. Trimming stripped 4 bases from V and 6 bases from J, with 12 bases between. The CDR3 sequence: CATSDPGSGNEQFF. DNA of the CDR3: TGTGCCACCAGTGACCCCGGATCGGGCAATGAGCAGTTCTTC.

The V and J genes are TRBV24-1 and TRBJ2-3, with D unresolved. The ends were cut back, 5 bases at V and 1 base at J, with 18 bases in the middle. Germline V lookup: CDR1 KGHDR, CDR2 SFDVKD. There are 17 residues in the CDR3. Here the CDR3 reads CATSAPRLNSGTDTQYF. The CDR3 bases are TGTGCCACCAGTGCCCCTAGACTCAACTCAGGCACAGATACGCAGTATTTT.

J is TRBJ1-4 and V is TRBV15; the match to TRBD1 covers 9 bases. Germline V gene sequence: CDR1 LNHNV, CDR2 YYDKDF (reference sequence). The length of the CDR3 is 16 residues. Trimming at V came to 8 bases and at J to 0 bases, leaving 7 bases not matched to a gene. CDR3: CATGTGLFATNEKLFF. The CDR3 DNA reads as TGTGCCACCGGGACAGGGCTATTTGCAACTAATGAAAAACTGTTTTTT.

V gene TRBV5-4 combines with J gene TRBJ1-4; D is unresolved. V lost 0 bases, J lost 6 bases, and 12 bases lay in between. The germline V gene encodes CDR1 SGHNT and CDR2 YYREEE (reference sequence). The CDR3 loop spans 15 amino acids. This chain's CDR3 is CASSLAVQPDEKLFF. Written as DNA, the CDR3 is TGTGCCAGCAGCTTGGCCGTCCAACCGGATGAAAAACTGTTTTTT.

This clone was counted a single time. The rearrangement joins TRBV4-3 to TRBJ1-6; D might be TRBD1 (6 bases). The CDR3 runs to 16 residues. The V end lost 1 base, the J end lost 4 bases, and 11 bases lay between the germline ends. Germline CDR1 is LGHNA and CDR2 is YSLEER. This CDR3 is CASSQARTAYNSPLHF. Written as DNA, the CDR3 is TGCGCCAGCAGCCAAGCCCGGACAGCGTATAATTCACCCCTCCACTTT.

This clone was found a few times. The chain carries TRBV12-3 or TRBV12-4 and TRBJ1-2, with D possibly TRBD1 on 5 matching bases. The CDR3 has 12 amino acids. V was pared by 4 bases and J by 8 bases, with 11 bases between. CDR3 region: CASSSPGFGYTF. CDR3 bases: TGTGCCAGCAGTTCCCCAGGGTTCGGCTACACCTTC.

The chain uses TRBV6-5 and TRBJ2-1, with TRBD2 as a possible D gene (5 bases). The CDR3 spans 13 residues. Germline V gene lookup returns CDR1 MNHEY and CDR2 SVGAGI. Between the trimmed V and J ends, which lost 6 bases and 6 bases, there was a span of 12 bases. Here the CDR3 reads CASRPGLPNEQFF. CDR3 DNA sequence: TGTGCCAGCAGACCCGGACTCCCCAATGAGCAGTTCTTC.

This chain links TRBV10-3 with TRBJ1-1, with TRBD1 matching 8 bases. This CDR3 comprises 14 residues. Germline V gene data show CDR1 as ENHRY and CDR2 as SYGVKD. V shed 7 bases, J shed 6 bases, and the junction held 10 bases outside the gene matches. The CDR3 bases are TGTGCCATCACCCCGTCGGCGACAGGGGCTGAAGCTTTCTTT. Translated, it gives CAITPSATGAEAFF.

The chain carries TRBV7-9 and TRBJ1-1; D gene ambiguous. The CDR3 is made up of 12 amino acids. V was pared by 4 bases and J by 3 bases, with 6 bases between. CDR1 is SEHNR and CDR2 is FQNEAQ in the germline V gene (reference sequence). The CDR3 sequence: CASSSRDTEAFF. As DNA, the CDR3 is TGTGCCAGCAGCTCCCGGGACACTGAAGCTTTCTTT.

V and J are TRBV10-3 and TRBJ2-7; TRBD2 agrees at 8 bases. Trimming removed 0 bases from V and 7 bases from J; junction bases left unmatched: 8. Germline loops: CDR1 ENHRY, CDR2 SYGVKD. This CDR3 is built from 15 residues. Here the CDR3 DNA reads TGTGCCATCAGTGAGTCTACAAGCGGGGGAGATGAGCAGTACTTC. Its translation: CAISESTSGGDEQYF.

This chain connects TRBV27 to TRBJ1-5; D unresolved. The length of the CDR3 is 14 residues. With 3 bases removed from V and 4 bases from J, the gap between germline ends came to 10 bases. Germline CDR1 and CDR2: MNHEY and SMNVEV (reference sequence). CDR3 amino acids: CASSFSASNQPQHF. The DNA for the CDR3 is TGTGCCAGCAGTTTTTCCGCGTCAAATCAGCCCCAGCATTTT.